This T cell receptor (beta chain) is from a study of shared clonotypes between healthy human individuals. Study-level results: Shared clonotypes across all four donors exceeded non-shared ones in generation probability. It was anticipated that sequencing depth would influence how many clonotypes donors shared. Only a few donors were included, so the genetic and exposure-history diversity represented was limited.

With regard to this clone: Its antigen remains unknown.

The authors split each subset's genomic DNA evenly across several immunoSEQ plates. Sequencing was performed with immunoSEQ multiplex PCR; in TCRdb, only in-frame clones are kept and a portion is missing. The table has approximately 600,000 clones, approximately 96% seen once. V dropped 6 bases and J dropped 2 bases, with 7 bases sitting between them. From germline, CDR1 is ENHRY and CDR2 SYGVKD. CDR3 size: 12 residues. CD8 cells classed as naive were CD45RO-negative and positively selected for CCR7, excluding terminally differentiated effector memory CD45RA+ cells. The TCR was taken from a woman aged 25 to 45 in good health. The specimen was naive CD8+ T cells sorted from blood. The V and J genes are TRBV10-3 and TRBJ1-2; weak D call: TRBD1 (5 bases). The CDR3: CAIRGDNYGYTF. The DNA of the CDR3 is TGTGCCATCAGAGGGGACAACTATGGCTACACCTTC.